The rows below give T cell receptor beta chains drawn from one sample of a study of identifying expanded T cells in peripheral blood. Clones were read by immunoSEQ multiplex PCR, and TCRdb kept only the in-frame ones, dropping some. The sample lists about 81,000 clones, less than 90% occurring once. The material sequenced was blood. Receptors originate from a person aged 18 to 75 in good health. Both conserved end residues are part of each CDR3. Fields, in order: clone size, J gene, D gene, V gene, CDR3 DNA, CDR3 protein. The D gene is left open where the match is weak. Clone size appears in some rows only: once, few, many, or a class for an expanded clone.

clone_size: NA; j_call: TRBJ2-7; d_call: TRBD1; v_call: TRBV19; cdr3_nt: TGTGCCAGTAGCGGACAGGGTTCCTACGAGCAGTACTTC; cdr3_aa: CASSGQGSYEQYF
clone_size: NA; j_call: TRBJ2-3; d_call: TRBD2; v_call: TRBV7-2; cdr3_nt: TGTGCCAGCAGCAAGTGGGCACTAGCGGTTACAGATACGCAGTATTTT; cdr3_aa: CASSKWALAVTDTQYF
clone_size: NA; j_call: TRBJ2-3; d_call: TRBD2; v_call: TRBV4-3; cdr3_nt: TGCGCCAGCAGCCAGCGGGAGGGGACAGATACGCAGTATTTT; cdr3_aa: CASSQREGTDTQYF
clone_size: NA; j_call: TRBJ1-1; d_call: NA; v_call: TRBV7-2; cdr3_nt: TGTGCCAGCAGCTTACAGGGGTCGAACACTGAAGCTTTCTTT; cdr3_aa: CASSLQGSNTEAFF
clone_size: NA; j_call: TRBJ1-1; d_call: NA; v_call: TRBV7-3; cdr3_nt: TGTGCCAGCAGCTTAATGGACAACACTGAAGCTTTCTTT; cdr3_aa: CASSLMDNTEAFF
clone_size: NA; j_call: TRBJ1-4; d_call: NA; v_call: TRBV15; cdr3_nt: TGTGCCACCAGCAGAGATCGGGGGCCCGAGGGTGAAAAACTGTTTTTT; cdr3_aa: CATSRDRGPEGEKLFF
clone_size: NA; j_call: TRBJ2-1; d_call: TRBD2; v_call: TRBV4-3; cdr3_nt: TGCGCCAGCAGCCTAAGCGGGAGCAGTATAAATGAGCAGTTCTTC; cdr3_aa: CASSLSGSSINEQFF
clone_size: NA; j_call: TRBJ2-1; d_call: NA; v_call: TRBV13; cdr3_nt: TGTGCCTCCCAGGGGAAAAGGAACAATGAGCAGTTCTTC; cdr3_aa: CASQGKRNNEQFF
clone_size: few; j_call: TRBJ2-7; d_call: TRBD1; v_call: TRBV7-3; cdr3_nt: TGTGCCAGCAGTCGCCTCCGACAGGGCCCTACATGTACCCCCGCGAATTACGAGCAGTACTTC; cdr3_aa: CASSRLRQGPTCTPANYEQYF
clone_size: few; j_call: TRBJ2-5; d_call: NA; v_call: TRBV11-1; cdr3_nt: TGTGCCAGCAGCTTAGCTACGGGGGGCGAGGAGACCCAGTACTTC; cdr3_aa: CASSLATGGEETQYF
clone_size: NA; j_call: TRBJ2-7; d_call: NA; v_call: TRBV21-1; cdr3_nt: TGTGCCAGCAGCAAGGACACGGGGGCCTACGAGCAGTACTTC; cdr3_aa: CASSKDTGAYEQYF
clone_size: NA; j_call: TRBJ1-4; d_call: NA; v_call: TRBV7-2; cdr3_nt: TGTGCCAGCAGCCCCTCCGCGGGTAGGACTAATGAAAAACTGTTTTTT; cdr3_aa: CASSPSAGRTNEKLFF
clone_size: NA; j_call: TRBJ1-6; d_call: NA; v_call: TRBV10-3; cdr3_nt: TGTGCCATCAGTGAGCAGGGGAGACTTGCACCCCTCCACTTT; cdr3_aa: CAISEQGRLAPLHF
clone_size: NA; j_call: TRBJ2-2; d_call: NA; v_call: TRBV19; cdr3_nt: TGTGCCAGTAGTATAATGAGGCCAAGCACCGGGGAGCTGTTTTTT; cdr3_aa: CASSIMRPSTGELFF
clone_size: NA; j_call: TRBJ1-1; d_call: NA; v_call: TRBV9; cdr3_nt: TGTGCCAGCAGCCGACAGGACAACACTGAAGCTTTCTTT; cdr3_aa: CASSRQDNTEAFF
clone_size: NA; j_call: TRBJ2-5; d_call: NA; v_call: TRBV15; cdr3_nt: TGTGCCACCAGCAGAGATCTGGCTAGCGCGGAGACCCAGTACTTC; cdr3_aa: CATSRDLASAETQYF
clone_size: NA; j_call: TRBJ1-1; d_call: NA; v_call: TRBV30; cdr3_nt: TGTGCCTGGAGCACCCCCTCCGGCACTGAAGCTTTCTTT; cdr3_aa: CAWSTPSGTEAFF
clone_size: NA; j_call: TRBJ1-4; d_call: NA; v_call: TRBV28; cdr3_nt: TGTGCCAGCAGTCCCGCAGACCTCCCGACTAATGAAAAACTGTTTTTT; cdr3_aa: CASSPADLPTNEKLFF
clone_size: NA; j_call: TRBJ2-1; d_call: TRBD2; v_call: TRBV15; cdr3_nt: TGTGCCACCAGCAGAGACCTAGCGGGAGCAAGTGAGCAGTTCTTC; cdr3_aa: CATSRDLAGASEQFF
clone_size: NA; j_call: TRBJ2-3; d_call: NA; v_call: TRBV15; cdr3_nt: TGTGCCACCAGCAGAGATTTGGATTCTAGCACAGATACGCAGTATTTT; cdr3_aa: CATSRDLDSSTDTQYF
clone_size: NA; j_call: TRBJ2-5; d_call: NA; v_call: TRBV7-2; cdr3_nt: TGTGCCAGCAGCACTTCCGGGGGCTATTTGGAGACCCAGTACTTC; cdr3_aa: CASSTSGGYLETQYF
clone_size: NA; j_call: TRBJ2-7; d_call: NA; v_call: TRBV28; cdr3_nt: TGTGCCAGCACCCTGGATAACCCGCGCTCCTACGAGCAGTACTTC; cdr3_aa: CASTLDNPRSYEQYF
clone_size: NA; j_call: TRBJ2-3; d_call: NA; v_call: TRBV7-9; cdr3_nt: TGTGCCAGCAGCCCCCCGCCAGCTGTAGATACGCAGTATTTT; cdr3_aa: CASSPPPAVDTQYF
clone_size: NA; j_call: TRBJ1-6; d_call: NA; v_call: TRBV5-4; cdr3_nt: TGTGCCAGCAGCTTGGACGACCGTTCACCCCTCCACTTT; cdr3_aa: CASSLDDRSPLHF
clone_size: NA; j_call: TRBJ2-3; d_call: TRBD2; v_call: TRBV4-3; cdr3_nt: TGCGCCAGCAGCCAAGTGGCTAGCGGGAGGGCCCTAACCCGCACAGATACGCAGTATTTT; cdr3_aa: CASSQVASGRALTRTDTQYF
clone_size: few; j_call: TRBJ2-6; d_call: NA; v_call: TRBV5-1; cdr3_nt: TGCGCCAGCAGCTTGACAAGTCTCTCTGGGGCCAACGTCCTGACTTTC; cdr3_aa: CASSLTSLSGANVLTF
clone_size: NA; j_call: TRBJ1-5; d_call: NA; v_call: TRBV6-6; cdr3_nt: TGTGCCGCCTCCGACGGCCCCAATCAGCCCCAGCATTTT; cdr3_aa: CAASDGPNQPQHF
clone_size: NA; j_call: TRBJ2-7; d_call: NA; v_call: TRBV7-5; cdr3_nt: TGTGCCAGAAGCCAGACCCCGCGGGGCGAGCAGTACTTC; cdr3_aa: CARSQTPRGEQYF
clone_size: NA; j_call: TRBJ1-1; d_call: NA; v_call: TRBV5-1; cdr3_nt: TGCGCCAGCAGCCGAGACGGACGGTGGGGGGCTGAAGCTTTCTTT; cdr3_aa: CASSRDGRWGAEAFF
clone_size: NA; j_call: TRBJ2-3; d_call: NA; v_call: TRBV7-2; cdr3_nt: TGTGCCAGCAGCTTAGCGGCAGGGACCCCGGGGATAGATACGCAGTATTTT; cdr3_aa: CASSLAAGTPGIDTQYF
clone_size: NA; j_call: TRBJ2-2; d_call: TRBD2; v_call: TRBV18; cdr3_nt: TGTGCCAGCTCACCTCTAATCCTTAGCGAAGCGGGATTCGCGAACACCGGGGAGCTGTTTTTT; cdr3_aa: CASSPLILSEAGFANTGELFF
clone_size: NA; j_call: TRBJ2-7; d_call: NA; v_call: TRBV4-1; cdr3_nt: TGCGCCAGCAGCCAAGAACGCGGGCCCTCCTACGAGCAGTACTTC; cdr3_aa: CASSQERGPSYEQYF
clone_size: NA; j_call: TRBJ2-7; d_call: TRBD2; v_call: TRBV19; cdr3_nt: TGTGCCAGTAGTATGGGGAACGAAGCGGGGCCCTCCTACGAGCAGTACTTC; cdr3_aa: CASSMGNEAGPSYEQYF
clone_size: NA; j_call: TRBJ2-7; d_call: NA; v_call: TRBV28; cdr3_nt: TGTGCCAGCAGTTTCCCACACTCCGGAGGAACTGCCTGGGGCGAGCAGTACTTC; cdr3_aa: CASSFPHSGGTAWGEQYF
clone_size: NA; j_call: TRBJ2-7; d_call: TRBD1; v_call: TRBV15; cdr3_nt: TGTGCCACCAGCAGATACCGGGACAGAGGTAATTACGAGCAGTACTTC; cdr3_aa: CATSRYRDRGNYEQYF
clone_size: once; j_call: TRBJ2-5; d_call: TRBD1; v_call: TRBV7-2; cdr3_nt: TGTGCCAGCAGCGGCTTCGGACAGGGGGGTCAAGAGACCCAGTACTTC; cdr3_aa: CASSGFGQGGQETQYF
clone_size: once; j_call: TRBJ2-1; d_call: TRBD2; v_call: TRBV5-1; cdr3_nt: TGCGCCAGCAGCACCGGGACTAGCGGGGCCAATGAGCAGTTCTTC; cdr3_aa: CASSTGTSGANEQFF
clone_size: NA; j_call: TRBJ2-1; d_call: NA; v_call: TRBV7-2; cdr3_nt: TGTGCCAGCAGCCCCCGCGGGACCTACAATGAGCAGTTCTTC; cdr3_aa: CASSPRGTYNEQFF
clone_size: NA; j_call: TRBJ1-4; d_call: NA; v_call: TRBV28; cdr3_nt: TGTGCCAGCAGTTTTGTGGATGAAAAACTGTTTTTT; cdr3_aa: CASSFVDEKLFF
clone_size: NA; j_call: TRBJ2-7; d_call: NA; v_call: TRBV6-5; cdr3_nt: TGTGCGACTAAGCGTGAGGAATCCTACGAGCAGTACTTC; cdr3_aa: CATKREESYEQYF
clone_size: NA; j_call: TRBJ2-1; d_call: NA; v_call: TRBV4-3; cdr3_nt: TGCGCCAGCAGCCAAGAGAAGTACGGGGATTCCAATGAGCAGTTCTTC; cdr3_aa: CASSQEKYGDSNEQFF